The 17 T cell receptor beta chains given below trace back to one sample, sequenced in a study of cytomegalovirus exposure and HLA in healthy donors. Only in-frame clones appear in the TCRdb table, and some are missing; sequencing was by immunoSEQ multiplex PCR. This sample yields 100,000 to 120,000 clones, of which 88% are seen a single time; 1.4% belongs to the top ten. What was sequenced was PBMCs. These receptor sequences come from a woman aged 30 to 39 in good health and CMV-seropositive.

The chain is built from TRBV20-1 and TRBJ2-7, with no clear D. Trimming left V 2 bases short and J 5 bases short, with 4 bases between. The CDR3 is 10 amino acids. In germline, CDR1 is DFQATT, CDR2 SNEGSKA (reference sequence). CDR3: CSARRDEQYF. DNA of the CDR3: TGCAGTGCTAGACGCGACGAGCAGTACTTC.

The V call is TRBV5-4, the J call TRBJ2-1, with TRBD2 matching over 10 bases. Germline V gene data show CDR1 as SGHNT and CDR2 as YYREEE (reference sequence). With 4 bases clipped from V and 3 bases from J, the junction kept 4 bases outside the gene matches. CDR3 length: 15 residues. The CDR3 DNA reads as TGTGCCAGCAGCGCTAGCGGGAGCGGCTACAATGAGCAGTTCTTC. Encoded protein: CASSASGSGYNEQFF. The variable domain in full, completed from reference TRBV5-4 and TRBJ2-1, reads ETGVTQSPTHLIKTRGQQVTLRCSSQSGHNTVSWYQQALGQGPQFIFQYYREEENGRGNFPPRFSGLQFPNYSSELNVNALELDDSALYLCASSASGSGYNEQFFGPGTRLTVL.

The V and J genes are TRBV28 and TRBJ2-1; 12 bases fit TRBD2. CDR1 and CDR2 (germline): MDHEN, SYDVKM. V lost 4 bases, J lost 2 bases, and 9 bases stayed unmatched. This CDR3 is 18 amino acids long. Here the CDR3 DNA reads TGTGCCAGCAGTTCTCCTAGCGGGAGGGCCTACCCCTACAATGAGCAGTTCTTC. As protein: CASSSPSGRAYPYNEQFF.

The CDR3 nucleotides are TGCGCCAGCAGCCAAGATTCAATTTCTGCCGCAGGCACAGATACGCAGTATTTT. Residues: CASSQDSISAAGTDTQYF. The chain joins TRBV4-3 to TRBJ2-3, with D hard to call. The CDR3 loop spans 18 amino acids. Between the trimmed V and J ends, which lost 0 bases and 1 base, there was a span of 17 bases. CDR1 LGHNA and CDR2 YSLEER come from the germline V gene.

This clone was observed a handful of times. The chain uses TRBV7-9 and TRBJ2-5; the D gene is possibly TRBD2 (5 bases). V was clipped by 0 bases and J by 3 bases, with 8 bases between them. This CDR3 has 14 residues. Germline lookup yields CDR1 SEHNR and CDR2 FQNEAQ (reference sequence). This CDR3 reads CASSLAVGEETQYF. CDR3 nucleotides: TGTGCCAGCAGCTTAGCGGTCGGGGAAGAGACCCAGTACTTC.

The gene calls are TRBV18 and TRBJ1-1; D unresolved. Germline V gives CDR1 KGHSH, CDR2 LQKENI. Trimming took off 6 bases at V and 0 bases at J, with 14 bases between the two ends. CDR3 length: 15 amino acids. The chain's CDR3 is CASSRDSGVNTEAFF. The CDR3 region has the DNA TGTGCCAGCTCCCGAGATAGCGGGGTGAACACTGAAGCTTTCTTT.

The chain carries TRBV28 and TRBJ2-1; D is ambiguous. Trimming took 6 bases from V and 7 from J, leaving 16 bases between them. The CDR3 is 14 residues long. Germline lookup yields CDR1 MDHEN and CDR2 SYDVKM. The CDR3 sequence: CASSPVSFSNEQFF. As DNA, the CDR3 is TGTGCCAGCAGCCCCGTTTCCTTTAGTAATGAGCAGTTCTTC.

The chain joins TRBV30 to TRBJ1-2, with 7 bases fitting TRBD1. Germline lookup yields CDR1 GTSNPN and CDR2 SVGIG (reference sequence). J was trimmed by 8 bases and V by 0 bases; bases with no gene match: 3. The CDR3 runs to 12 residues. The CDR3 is CAWSVGGRGYTF. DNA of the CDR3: TGTGCCTGGAGTGTAGGGGGCCGGGGCTACACCTTC.

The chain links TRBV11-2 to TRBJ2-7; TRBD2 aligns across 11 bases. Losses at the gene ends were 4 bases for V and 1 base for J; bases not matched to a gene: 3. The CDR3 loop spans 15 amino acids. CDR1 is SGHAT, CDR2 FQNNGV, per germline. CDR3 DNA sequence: TGTGCCAGCAGCTACGGGACTAGCGGATCCTACGAGCAGTACTTC. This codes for CASSYGTSGSYEQYF.

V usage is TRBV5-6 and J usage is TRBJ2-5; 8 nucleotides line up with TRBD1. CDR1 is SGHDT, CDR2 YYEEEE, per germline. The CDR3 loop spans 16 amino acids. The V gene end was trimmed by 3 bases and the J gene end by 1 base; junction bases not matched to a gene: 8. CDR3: CASSWTSQGGQETQYF. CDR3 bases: TGTGCCAGCAGCTGGACCTCACAGGGGGGCCAAGAGACCCAGTACTTC.

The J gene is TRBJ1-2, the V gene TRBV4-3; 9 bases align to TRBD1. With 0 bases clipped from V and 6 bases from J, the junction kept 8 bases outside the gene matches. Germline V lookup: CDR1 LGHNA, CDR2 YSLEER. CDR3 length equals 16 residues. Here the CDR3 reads CASSQDMTGGKDGYTF. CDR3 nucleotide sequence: TGCGCCAGCAGCCAAGATATGACAGGGGGAAAGGATGGCTACACCTTC.

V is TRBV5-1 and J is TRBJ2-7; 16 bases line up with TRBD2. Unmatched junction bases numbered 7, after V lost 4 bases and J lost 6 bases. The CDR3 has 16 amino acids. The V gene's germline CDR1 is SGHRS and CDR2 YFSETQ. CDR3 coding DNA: TGCGCCAGCAGCAAAGGGACTAGCGGGAGGGAGGGCGAGCAGTACTTC. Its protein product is CASSKGTSGREGEQYF.

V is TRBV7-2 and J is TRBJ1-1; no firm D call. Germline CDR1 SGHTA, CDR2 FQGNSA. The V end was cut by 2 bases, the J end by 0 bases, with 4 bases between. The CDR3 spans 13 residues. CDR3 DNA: TGTGCCAGCAGCTTATCTGTGAACACTGAAGCTTTCTTT. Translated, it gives CASSLSVNTEAFF.

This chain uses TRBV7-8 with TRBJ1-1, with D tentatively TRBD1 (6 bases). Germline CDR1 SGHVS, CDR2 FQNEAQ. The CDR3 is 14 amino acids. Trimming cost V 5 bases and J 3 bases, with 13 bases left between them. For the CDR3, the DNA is TGTGCCAGCAGCCCTGAAGGGGGTTACACTGAAGCTTTCTTT. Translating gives CASSPEGGYTEAFF.

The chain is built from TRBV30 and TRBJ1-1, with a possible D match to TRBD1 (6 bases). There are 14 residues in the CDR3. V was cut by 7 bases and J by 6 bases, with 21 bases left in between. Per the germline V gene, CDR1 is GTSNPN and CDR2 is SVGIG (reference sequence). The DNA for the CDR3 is TGTGCCTCCTCAACCCAGGGGAGAATGTCTGAAGCTTTCTTT. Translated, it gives CASSTQGRMSEAFF.

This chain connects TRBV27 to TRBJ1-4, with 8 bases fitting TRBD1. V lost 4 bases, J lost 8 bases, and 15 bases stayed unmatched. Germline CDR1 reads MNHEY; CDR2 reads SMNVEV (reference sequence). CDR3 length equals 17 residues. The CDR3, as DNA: TGTGCCAGCAGTTCTACATATGACAGGGGCAGGGGCGAAAAACTGTTTTTT. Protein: CASSSTYDRGRGEKLFF.

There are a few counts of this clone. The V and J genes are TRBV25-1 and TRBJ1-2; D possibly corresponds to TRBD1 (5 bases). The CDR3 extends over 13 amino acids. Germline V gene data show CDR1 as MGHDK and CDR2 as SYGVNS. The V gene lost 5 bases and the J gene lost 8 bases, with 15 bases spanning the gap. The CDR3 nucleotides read TGTGCCAGCAGTTCGGGACTGAGTAGGGGCTACACCTTC. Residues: CASSSGLSRGYTF.